Reported below is one TCR beta chain. Here immunoSEQ multiplex PCR was the method, and the copy in TCRdb shows in-frame clones only, minus some. The table has 140,000 or so clones, 93% seen once; the top ten hold less than 15%. The data belong to a study of T cell responses to AZD1222 COVID-19 vaccine. The germline gives CDR1 SGHDN, CDR2 FVKESK. V lost 4 bases and J 6 bases, leaving 16 bases between the germline ends. The CDR3 totals 14 residues. The sequenced sample was peripheral blood, obtained after recovery from COVID-19. V is TRBV14 and J is TRBJ2-7; D not resolved. The TCR comes from an adult who had recovered from COVID-19. The CDR3 DNA is TGTGCCAGCAGCCCCCCCGGAGTCTTGCCCGAGCAGTACTTC. This translates into CASSPPGVLPEQYF.